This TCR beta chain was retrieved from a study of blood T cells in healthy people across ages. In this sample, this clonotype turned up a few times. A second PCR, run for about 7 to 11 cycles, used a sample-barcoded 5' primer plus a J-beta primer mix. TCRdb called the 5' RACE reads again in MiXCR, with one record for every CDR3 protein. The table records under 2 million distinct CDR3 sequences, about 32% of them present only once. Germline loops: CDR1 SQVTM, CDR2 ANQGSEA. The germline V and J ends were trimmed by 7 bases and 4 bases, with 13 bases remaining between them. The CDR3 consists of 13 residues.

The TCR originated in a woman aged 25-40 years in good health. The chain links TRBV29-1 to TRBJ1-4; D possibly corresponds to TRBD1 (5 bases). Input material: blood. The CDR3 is CSAGGTHNEKLFF. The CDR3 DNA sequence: TGCAGCGCCGGGGGGACCCATAATGAAAAACTGTTTTTT.